This T cell receptor (beta chain) was identified during a study of metastatic and nonmetastatic thyroid tumors. Patients had received no treatment of any kind before thyroid surgery. This CDR3 contains 18 residues. V shed 5 bases, J shed 5 bases, and the junction held 18 bases outside the gene matches. Germline V gene lookup returns CDR1 SGHAT and CDR2 FQNNGV. TCRdb re-called the PCR reads with MiXCR. The repertoire holds over 10,000 clones, with around a third as singletons. The sequenced material came from tumor tissue. The chain couples TRBV11-2 to TRBJ2-7, with TRBD2 identical over 10 bases. The TCR was taken from a female donor with papillary thyroid cancer or a benign thyroid nodule (not recorded which). Some clones in this sample may be carry-over from other donors' samples. The CDR3 nucleotides are TGTGCCAGCAGCCCACTAAGGTCATCGGCCGGGACTAGCGACGAGCAGTACTTC. This codes for CASSPLRSSAGTSDEQYF.